This T cell receptor beta chain was profiled in a study of CD8 T cells in Susac syndrome. After extraction with the RNeasy kit, roughly 0.5 to 1 ug of the RNA was reverse transcribed using random hexamers. Amplification of the TCR beta CDR3 was carried out by immunoSEQ multiplex PCR, which spanned a total of 54 Vbeta and 13 Jbeta segments. TCRdb independently ran MiXCR on the immunoSEQ multiplex PCR reads; one entry per CDR3 protein. The sample holds roughly 80,000 distinct CDR3 sequences, around nine tenths seen once. The sequence was obtained from a human donor with multiple sclerosis. The sample taken for sequencing was CD8+ T cells from PBMCs.

CDR3 bases: TGTGCCAGCAGTTACCGGGGCCCCTACAATGAGCAGTTCTTC. It encodes CASSYRGPYNEQFF. The chain has TRBV6-5 and TRBJ2-1, with D perhaps matching TRBD1 or TRBD2 (5 bases each). CDR1 is MNHEY and CDR2 is SVGAGI in the germline V gene. This CDR3 contains 14 residues. Trimming removed 2 bases at V and 2 bases at J, with 7 bases between.